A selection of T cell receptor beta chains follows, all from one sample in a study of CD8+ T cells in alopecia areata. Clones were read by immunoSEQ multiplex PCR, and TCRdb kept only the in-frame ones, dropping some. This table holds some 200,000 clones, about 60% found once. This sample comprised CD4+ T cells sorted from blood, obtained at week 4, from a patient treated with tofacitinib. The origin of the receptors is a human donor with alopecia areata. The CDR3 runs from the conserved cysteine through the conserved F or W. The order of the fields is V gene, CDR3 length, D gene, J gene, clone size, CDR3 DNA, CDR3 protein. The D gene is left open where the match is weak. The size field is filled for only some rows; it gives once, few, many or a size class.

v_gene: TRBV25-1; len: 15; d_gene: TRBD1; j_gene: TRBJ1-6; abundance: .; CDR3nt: TGTGCCAGCAGTGACCGGACAGGGGCTCATTCACCCCTCCACTTT; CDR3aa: CASSDRTGAHSPLHF
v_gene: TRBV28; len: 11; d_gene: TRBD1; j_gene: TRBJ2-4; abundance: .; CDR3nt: TGTGCCACCGCGGACAGGTTTGGGGCCCACTTC; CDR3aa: CATADRFGAHF
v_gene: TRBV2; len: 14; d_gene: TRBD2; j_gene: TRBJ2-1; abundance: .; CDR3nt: TGTGCCAGCACCACCGGACTAGCCTACAATGAGCAGTTCTTC; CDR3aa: CASTTGLAYNEQFF
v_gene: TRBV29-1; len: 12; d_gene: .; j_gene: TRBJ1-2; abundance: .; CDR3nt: TGCAGCGTTGGGACAGCTCACTATGGCTACACCTTC; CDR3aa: CSVGTAHYGYTF
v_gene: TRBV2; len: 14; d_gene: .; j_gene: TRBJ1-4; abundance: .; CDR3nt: TGTGCCAGCATGTTTAGCCGGGGCAATGAAAAACTGTTTTTT; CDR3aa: CASMFSRGNEKLFF
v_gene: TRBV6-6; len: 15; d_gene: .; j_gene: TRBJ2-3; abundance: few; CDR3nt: TGTGCCAGCAGCCACCCACAGCGGACCACAGATACGCAGTATTTT; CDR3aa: CASSHPQRTTDTQYF
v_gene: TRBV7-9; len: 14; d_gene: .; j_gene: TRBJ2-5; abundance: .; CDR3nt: TGTGCCAGCAGCTTAGGTGGGACGCAAGAGACCCAGTACTTC; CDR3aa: CASSLGGTQETQYF
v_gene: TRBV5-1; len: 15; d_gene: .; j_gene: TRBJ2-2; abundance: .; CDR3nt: TGCGCCAGCAGCTCGACTAGTGGGGGCACCGGGGAGCTGTTTTTT; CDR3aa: CASSSTSGGTGELFF
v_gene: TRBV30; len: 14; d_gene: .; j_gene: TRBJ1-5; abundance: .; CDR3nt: TGTGCCTGGAGTGTATCCTTAACAGATCAGCCCCAGCATTTT; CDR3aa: CAWSVSLTDQPQHF
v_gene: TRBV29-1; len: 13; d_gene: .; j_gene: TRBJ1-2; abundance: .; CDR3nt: TGCAGCGTTGTTATACGGGGTGGCGGCGGCTACACCTTC; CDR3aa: CSVVIRGGGGYTF
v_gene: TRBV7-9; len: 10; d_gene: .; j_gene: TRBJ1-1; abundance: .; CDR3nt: TGTGCCAGCAGCTTGCCCCCAGCTTTCTTT; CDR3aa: CASSLPPAFF
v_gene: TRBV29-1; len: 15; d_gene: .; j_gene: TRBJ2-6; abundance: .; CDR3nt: TGCAGCGTTGCCCCTGACTCCTCTGGGGCCAACGTCCTGACTTTC; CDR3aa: CSVAPDSSGANVLTF
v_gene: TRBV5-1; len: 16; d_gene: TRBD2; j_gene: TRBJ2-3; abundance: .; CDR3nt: TGCGCCAGCAGCTTGGAAGGACTAGCGAGCACAGATACGCAGTATTTT; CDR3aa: CASSLEGLASTDTQYF
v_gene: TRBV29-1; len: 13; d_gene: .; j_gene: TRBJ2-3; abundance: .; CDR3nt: TGCAGCGTGAGACCTTTCTTAGGAGCGGCGCAGTATTTT; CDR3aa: CSVRPFLGAAQYF
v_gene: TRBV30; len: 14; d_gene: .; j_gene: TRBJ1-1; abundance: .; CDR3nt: TGTGCCTGGAGTTTTAGCCTTGGGACCTCTGAAGCTTTCTTT; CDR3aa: CAWSFSLGTSEAFF
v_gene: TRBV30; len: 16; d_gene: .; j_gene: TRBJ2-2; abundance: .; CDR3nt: TGTGCCTGGAGTCTAAAGTCCTCCGGGGGTGCCGGGGAGCTGTTTTTT; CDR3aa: CAWSLKSSGGAGELFF
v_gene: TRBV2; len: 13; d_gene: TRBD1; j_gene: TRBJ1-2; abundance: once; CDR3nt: TGTGCCACCAACCTACAGGGGGCGGAAGGCTACACCTTC; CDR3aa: CATNLQGAEGYTF
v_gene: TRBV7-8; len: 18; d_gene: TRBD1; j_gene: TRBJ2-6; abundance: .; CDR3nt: TGTGCCAGCAGCTTAGGCCGGGACAGGGTCTCGAGGGCCAACGTCCTGACTTTC; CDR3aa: CASSLGRDRVSRANVLTF
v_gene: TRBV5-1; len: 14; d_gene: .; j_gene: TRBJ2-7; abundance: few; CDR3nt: TGCGCCAGCAGCTTAAGGGGGGACCCTTCCGAGCAGTACTTC; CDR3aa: CASSLRGDPSEQYF
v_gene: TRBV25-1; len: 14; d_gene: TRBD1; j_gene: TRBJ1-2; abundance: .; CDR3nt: TGTGCCAGCAGTCCGCCAGGGGGTAACTATGGCTACACCTTC; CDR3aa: CASSPPGGNYGYTF
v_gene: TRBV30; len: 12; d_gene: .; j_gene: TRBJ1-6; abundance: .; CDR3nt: TGTGCCTGGAGTACAGATAATTCACCCCTCCACTTT; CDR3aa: CAWSTDNSPLHF
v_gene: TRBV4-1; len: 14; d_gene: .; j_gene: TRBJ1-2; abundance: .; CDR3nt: TGCGCCAGCAGCCAAGACTTGACACTTCGGCGCTACACCTTC; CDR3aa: CASSQDLTLRRYTF
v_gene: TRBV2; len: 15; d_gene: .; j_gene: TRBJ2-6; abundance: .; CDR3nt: TGTGCCAGCAGTGGCGAACTGTCTGGGGCCAACGTCCTGACTTTC; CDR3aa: CASSGELSGANVLTF
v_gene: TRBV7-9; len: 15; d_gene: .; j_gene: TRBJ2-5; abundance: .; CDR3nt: TGTGCCAGCAGCTTAGGAGGGCAGGGGAGAGAGACCCAGTACTTC; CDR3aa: CASSLGGQGRETQYF
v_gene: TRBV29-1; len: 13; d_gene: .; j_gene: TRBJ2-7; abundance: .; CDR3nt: TGCAGCGTTGGCTCCCAGGTGACCTACGAGCAGTACTTC; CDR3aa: CSVGSQVTYEQYF
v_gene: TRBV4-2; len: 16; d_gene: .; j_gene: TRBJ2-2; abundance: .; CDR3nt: TGTGCCAGCAGCCCCTCCAGTCCAGCTACACCCGGGGAGCTGTTTTTT; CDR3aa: CASSPSSPATPGELFF
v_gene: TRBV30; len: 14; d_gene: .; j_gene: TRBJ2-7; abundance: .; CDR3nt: TGTGCCTGGGAGTCGGGTGTGCGTTCCTACGAGCAGTACTTC; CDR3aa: CAWESGVRSYEQYF
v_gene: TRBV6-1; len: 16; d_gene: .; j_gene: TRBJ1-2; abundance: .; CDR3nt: TGTGCCAGCAGTGAATACATAGGGGCGCCGAGCTATGGCTACACCTTC; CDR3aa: CASSEYIGAPSYGYTF
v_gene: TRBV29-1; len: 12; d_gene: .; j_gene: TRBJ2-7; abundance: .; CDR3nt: TGCAGCGTTGGAGGGGTTCTTGCCGAGCAGTACTTC; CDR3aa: CSVGGVLAEQYF
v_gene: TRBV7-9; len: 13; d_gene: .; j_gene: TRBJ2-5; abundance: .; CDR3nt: TGTGCCAGCAGCCAAGGGGGGCAAGAGACCCAGTACTTC; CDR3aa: CASSQGGQETQYF
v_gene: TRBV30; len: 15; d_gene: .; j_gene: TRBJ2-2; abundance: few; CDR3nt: TGTGCCTGGAGGAGGCCGGATCGGAACACCGGGGAGCTGTTTTTT; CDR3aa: CAWRRPDRNTGELFF
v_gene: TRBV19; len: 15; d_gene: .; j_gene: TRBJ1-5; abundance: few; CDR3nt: TGTGCCAGTAGTATACCAACAGGGAGCAATCAGCCCCAGCATTTT; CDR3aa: CASSIPTGSNQPQHF
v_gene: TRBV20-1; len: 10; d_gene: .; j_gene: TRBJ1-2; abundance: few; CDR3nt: TGCAGTGGTTTTATGAATGGCTACACCTTC; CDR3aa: CSGFMNGYTF
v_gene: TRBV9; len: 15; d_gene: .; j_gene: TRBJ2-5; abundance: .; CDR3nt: TGTGCCAGCAGCCAGACGGAGGTTCCTCGGGAGACCCAGTACTTC; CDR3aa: CASSQTEVPRETQYF
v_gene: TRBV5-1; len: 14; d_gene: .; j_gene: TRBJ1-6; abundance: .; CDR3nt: TGCGCCAGCAGCTTTCAGGGCTTGGAGTCACCCCTCCACTTT; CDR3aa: CASSFQGLESPLHF
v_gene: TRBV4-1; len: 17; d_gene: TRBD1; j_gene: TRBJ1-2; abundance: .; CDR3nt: TGCGCCAGCAGCCAAGCCGGCGGGACAGGTGGGATCTATGGCTACACCTTC; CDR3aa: CASSQAGGTGGIYGYTF
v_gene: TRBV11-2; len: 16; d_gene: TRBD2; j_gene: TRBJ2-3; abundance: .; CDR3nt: TGTGCCAGCAGCGTATCCGGACTAGCGGGAGCAGATACGCAGTATTTT; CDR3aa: CASSVSGLAGADTQYF
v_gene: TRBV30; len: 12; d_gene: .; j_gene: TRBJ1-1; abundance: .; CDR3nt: TGTGCCTGGATACCCACTTCCACTGAAGCTTTCTTT; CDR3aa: CAWIPTSTEAFF
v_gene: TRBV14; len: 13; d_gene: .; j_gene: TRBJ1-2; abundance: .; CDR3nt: TGTGCCAGCAGCCCCGGGACCAACTATGGCTACACCTTC; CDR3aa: CASSPGTNYGYTF
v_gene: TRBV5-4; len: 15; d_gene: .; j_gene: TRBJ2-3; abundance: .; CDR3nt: TGTGCCAGCAGCTTGGGAACGAGCGGCACAGATACGCAGTATTTT; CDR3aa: CASSLGTSGTDTQYF
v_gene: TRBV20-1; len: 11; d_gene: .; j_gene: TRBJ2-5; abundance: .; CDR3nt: TGCAGTGCTAGAGATGCCGAGACCCAGTACTTC; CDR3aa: CSARDAETQYF
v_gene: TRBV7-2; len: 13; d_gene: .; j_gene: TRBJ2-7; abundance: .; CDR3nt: TGTGCCAGCAGCTTAGGGCGCCTGAACGAGCAGTACTTC; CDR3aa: CASSLGRLNEQYF
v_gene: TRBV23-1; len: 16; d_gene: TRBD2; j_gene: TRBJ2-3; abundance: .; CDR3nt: TGCGCCAGCATTGGTCCCTGGGAGGGCCCCACAGATACGCAGTATTTT; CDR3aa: CASIGPWEGPTDTQYF
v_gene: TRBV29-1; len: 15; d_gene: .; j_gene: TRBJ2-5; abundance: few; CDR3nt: TGCAGCGTTGGCCTTGGGGGGCGAGGTGTAGAGACCCAGTACTTC; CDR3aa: CSVGLGGRGVETQYF
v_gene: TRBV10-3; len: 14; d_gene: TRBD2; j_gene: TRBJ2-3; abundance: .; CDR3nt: TGTGCCATCAGTAGGGCGGGGGATGAGGATACGCAGTATTTT; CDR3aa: CAISRAGDEDTQYF
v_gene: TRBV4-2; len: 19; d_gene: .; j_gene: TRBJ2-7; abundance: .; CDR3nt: TGTGCCAGCAGCCAAGATCATGGGGCCTCCGATGCGAGCTCCCACGAGCAGTACTTC; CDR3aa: CASSQDHGASDASSHEQYF